Detailed here is one T cell receptor beta chain. Its antigen is unidentified. J was trimmed by 5 bases and V by 3 bases; bases with no gene match: 8. The CDR3 runs to 15 residues. This entry is derived from a study of T cells in Graves' hyperthyroidism and ophthalmopathy. TCR beta CDR3 region amplification was performed from RNA transcripts. The HTBI primer set drove a first-round RT-PCR of the TCR CDR3. TCRdb reprocessed the multiplex PCR reads via MiXCR and lists one record per CDR3 protein. The sample includes roughly 300,000 distinct CDR3 sequences, less than 30% of them seen just once. Overall study findings and caveats: Ophthalmopathy was told apart from stable hyperthyroidism by a 13 V-J model.

The sequence came from a man aged 35 to 55 with Graves' hyperthyroidism that later progressed to Graves' ophthalmopathy. Sequences were obtained from blood. The chain uses TRBV12-3 or TRBV12-4 and TRBJ2-5, with 8 positions matching TRBD1. The CDR3 bases are TGTGCCAGCAGTTTCAGGACAGGGCAGGGGGAGACCCAGTACTTC. Translating it yields CASSFRTGQGETQYF.